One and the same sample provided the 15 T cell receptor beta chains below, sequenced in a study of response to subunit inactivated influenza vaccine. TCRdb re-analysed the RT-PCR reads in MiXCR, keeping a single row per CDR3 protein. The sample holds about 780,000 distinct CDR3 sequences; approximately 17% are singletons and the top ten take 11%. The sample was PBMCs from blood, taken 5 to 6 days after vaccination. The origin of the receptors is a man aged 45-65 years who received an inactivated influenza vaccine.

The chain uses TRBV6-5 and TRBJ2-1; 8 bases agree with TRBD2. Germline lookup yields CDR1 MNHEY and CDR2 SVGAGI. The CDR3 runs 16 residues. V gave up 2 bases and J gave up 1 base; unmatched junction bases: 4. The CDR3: CASSYPTSASYNEQFF. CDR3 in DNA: TGTGCCAGCAGTTACCCGACTAGCGCTTCCTACAATGAGCAGTTCTTC.

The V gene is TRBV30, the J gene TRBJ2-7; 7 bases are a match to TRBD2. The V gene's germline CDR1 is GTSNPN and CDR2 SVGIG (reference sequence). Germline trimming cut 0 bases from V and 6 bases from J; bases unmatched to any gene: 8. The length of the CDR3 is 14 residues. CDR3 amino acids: CAWSVSAGVREQYF. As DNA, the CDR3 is TGTGCCTGGAGTGTAAGTGCGGGGGTTCGCGAGCAGTACTTC.

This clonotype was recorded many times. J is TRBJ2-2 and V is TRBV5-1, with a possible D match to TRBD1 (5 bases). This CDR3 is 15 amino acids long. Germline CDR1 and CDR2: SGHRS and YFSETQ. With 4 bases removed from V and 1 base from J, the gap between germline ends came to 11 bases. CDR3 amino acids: CASSPVTGNTGELFF. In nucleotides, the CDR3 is TGCGCCAGCAGCCCTGTCACAGGGAACACCGGGGAGCTGTTTTTT.

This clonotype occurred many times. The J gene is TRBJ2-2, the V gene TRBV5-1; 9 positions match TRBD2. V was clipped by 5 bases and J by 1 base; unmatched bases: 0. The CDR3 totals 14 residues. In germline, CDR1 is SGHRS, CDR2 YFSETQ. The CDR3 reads CASRTSGNTGELFF. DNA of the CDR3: TGCGCCAGCAGGACTAGCGGGAACACCGGGGAGCTGTTTTTT.

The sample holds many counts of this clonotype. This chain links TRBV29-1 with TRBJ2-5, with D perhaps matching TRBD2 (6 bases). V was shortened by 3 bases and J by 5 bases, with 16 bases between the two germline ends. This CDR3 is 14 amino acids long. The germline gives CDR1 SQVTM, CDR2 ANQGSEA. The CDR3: CSVDLASGGETQYF. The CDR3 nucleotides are TGCAGCGTTGATTTGGCCTCCGGAGGGGAGACCCAGTACTTC.

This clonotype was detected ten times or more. The CDR3 DNA is TGTGCCAGCAGCCAGGCCAGCGGGAGCATCCCCTACGAGCAGTACTTC. This translates into CASSQASGSIPYEQYF. The chain uses TRBV4-2 and TRBJ2-7; 8 bases align to TRBD2. CDR1 is LGHNA, CDR2 YNFKEQ, per germline. V gave up 3 bases and J gave up 2 bases; unmatched junction bases: 9. This CDR3 has 16 amino acids.

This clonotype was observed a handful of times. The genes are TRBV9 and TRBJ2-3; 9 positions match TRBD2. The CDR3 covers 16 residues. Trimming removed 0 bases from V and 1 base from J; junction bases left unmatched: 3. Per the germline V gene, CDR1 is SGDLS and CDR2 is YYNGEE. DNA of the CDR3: TGTGCCAGCAGCGTAGTGATAGCGGGAGGCACAGATACGCAGTATTTT. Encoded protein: CASSVVIAGGTDTQYF.

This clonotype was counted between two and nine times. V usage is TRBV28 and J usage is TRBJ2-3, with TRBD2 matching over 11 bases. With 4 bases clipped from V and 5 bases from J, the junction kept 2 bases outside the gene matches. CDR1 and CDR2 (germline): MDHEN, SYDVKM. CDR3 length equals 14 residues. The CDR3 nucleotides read TGTGCCAGCAGTTCTAGCGGGGGGTTAGATACGCAGTATTTT. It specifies CASSSSGGLDTQYF.

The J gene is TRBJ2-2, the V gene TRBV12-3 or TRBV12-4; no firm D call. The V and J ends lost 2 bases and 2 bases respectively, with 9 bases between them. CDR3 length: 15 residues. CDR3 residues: CASSLWQRNTGELFF. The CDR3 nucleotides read TGTGCCAGCAGTTTATGGCAGAGAAACACCGGGGAGCTGTTTTTT.

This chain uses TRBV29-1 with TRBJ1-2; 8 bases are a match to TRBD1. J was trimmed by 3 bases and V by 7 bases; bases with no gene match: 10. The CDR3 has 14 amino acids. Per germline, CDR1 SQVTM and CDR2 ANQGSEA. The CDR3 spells CSASDRERYYGYTF. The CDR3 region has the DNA TGCAGCGCCTCGGACAGGGAAAGGTACTATGGCTACACCTTC.

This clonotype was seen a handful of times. The CDR3 is CATSRDFNTGELFF. The CDR3 DNA reads as TGTGCCACCAGCCGGGACTTCAACACCGGGGAGCTGTTTTTT. The rearrangement uses TRBV24-1 and TRBJ2-2; perhaps TRBD2 as D (6 bases). This CDR3 region has 14 residues. Trimming pared 7 bases from V and 2 bases from J, leaving 10 bases between. Germline V CDR1 and CDR2: KGHDR, SFDVKD.

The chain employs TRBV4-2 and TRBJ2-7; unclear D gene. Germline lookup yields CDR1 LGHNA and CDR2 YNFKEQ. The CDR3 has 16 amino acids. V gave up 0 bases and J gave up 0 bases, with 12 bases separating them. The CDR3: CASSQDLSPASYEQYF. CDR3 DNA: TGTGCCAGCAGCCAAGATTTATCTCCAGCCTCCTACGAGCAGTACTTC.

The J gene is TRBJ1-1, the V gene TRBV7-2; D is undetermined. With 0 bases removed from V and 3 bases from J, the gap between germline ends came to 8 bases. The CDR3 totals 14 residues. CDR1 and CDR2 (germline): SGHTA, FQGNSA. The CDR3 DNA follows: TGTGCCAGCAGCTTAGCTCTTTACGACACTGAAGCTTTCTTT. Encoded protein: CASSLALYDTEAFF.

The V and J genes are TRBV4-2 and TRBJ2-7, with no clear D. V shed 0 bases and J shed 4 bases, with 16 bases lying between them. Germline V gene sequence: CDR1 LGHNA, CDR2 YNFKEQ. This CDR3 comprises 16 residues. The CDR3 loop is CASSQDSIMVGYEQYF. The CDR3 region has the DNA TGTGCCAGCAGCCAAGACTCAATCATGGTAGGATACGAGCAGTACTTC.

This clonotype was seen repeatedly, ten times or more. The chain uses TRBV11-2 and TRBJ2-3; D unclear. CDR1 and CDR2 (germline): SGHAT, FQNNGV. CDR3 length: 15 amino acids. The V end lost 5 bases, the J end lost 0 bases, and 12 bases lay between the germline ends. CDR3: CASSRKSFSTDTQYF. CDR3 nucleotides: TGTGCCAGCAGCCGGAAGAGCTTTAGCACAGATACGCAGTATTTT. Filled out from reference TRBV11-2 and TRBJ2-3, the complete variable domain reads EAGVAQSPRYKIIEKRQSVAFWCNPISGHATLYWYQQILGQGPKLLIQFQNNGVVDDSQLPKDRFSAERLKGVDSTLKIQPAKLEDSAVYLCASSRKSFSTDTQYFGPGTRLTVL.